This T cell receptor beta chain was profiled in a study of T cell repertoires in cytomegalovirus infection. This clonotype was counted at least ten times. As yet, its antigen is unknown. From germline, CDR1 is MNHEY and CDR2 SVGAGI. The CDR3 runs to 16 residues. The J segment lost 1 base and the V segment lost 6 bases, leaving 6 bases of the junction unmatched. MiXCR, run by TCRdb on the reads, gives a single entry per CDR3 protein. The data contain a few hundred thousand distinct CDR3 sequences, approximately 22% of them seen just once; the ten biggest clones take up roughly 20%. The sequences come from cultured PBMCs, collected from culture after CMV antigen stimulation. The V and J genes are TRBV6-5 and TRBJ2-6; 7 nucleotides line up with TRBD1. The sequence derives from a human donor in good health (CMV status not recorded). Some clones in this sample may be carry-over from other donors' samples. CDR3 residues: CASRRTTGSGANVLTF. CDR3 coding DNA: TGTGCCAGCAGAAGAACGACAGGGTCTGGGGCCAACGTCCTGACTTTC.